This T cell receptor beta chain is drawn from a study of beta chain features in type 1 diabetes. The study, taken as a whole, reports: Shorter TCRB CDR3s, moderately but significantly so, marked every one of the four CD4+ subsets in Type 1 diabetes patients.

Reverse transcribing all isolated RNA meant expressed TCRB transcripts were sequenced. Profiling relied on immunoSEQ multiplex PCR, and the TCRdb table lists in-frame clones only, not all of them. The sample shows a few hundred thousand clones, approximately 15% of them seen only once. The CDR3 runs 16 residues. Germline V gene data show CDR1 as MNHEY and CDR2 as SVGAGI. V dropped 4 bases and J dropped 5; count of bases not matched to a gene: 4. Comment on this clone: Its antigen is unknown.

Sequences were obtained from naive CD4+ T cells from blood. The chain has TRBV6-5 and TRBJ2-2; TRBD2 aligns across 13 bases. The clonotype originates from a man under 40 with type 1 diabetes. The CDR3 sequence: CASSSRGLAGTGELFF. The CDR3 nucleotides read TGTGCCAGCAGTTCCCGGGGACTAGCGGGGACCGGGGAGCTGTTTTTT.